Listed below are T cell receptor beta chains from one sample, sequenced in a study of beta chain features in type 1 diabetes. The method was immunoSEQ multiplex PCR; TCRdb's version includes in-frame clones alone and lacks a portion of them. This table holds 400,000 or so clones, roughly an eighth found once. The sample consisted of naive CD4+ T cells from blood. Receptors originate from a woman aged 18-35 years with type 1 diabetes. Each CDR3 is given with its conserved first and last residue. The D gene is left open where the match is weak. Expanded clones are given a class, and other clones once, few, many or no size at all.

TRBV7-2	TRBD2	few	TRBJ2-7	TGTGCCAGCAGCCTAACCCTGACTAGCAGCTCCTACGAGCAGTACTTC	CASSLTLTSSSYEQYF
TRBV13	-	few	TRBJ2-5	TGTGCCAGCAGCTCCAGGGCAGGAGAGACCCAGTACTTC	CASSSRAGETQYF
TRBV29-1	-	-	TRBJ1-2	TGCAGCGTTGTCTCCGGGGTTTTTGGCTACACCTTC	CSVVSGVFGYTF
TRBV29-1	-	few	TRBJ1-1	TGCAGCGTTGAACCGGGTCGTAGCACTGAAGCTTTCTTT	CSVEPGRSTEAFF
TRBV18	-	-	TRBJ1-2	TGTGCCAGCTCACCTCGAGAGGGAACTTATGGCTACACCTTC	CASSPREGTYGYTF
TRBV28	TRBD2	few	TRBJ2-3	TGTGCCAGCAGTTTCGCAGCGGGGGCGGGGGATACGCAGTATTTT	CASSFAAGAGDTQYF
TRBV6-1	TRBD2	few	TRBJ2-5	TGTGCCAGCCTCCCCGGGACTAGCGGGGAAGAGACCCAGTACTTC	CASLPGTSGEETQYF
TRBV15	-	-	TRBJ2-3	TGTGCCACCCAACGTGGAGTCCTCCTAGCTAGGGGGGGTACAGATACGCAGTATTTT	CATQRGVLLARGGTDTQYF
TRBV2	-	-	TRBJ1-6	TGTGCCAGCAGCGTTCTGGGGAGCCCTCTAGCCCTCCACTTT	CASSVLGSPLALHF
TRBV6-1	TRBD2	-	TRBJ2-4	TGTGCCAGCAGTGAACTAGCGGGAGGGCCGGGCAAAAACATTCAGTACTTC	CASSELAGGPGKNIQYF
TRBV5-6	TRBD2	-	TRBJ2-4	TGTGCCAGCAGCTCGACCCTAACTAGCGGGGGGGCAGTTGGAAACATTCAGTACTTC	CASSSTLTSGGAVGNIQYF
TRBV7-2	-	-	TRBJ1-2	TGTGCCAGCAGCACACCCACAGAAAACTATGGCTACACCTTC	CASSTPTENYGYTF
TRBV13	-	-	TRBJ2-1	TGTGCCAGCAGCCCCAGGGGGGTGGGCAAACCCTACAATGAGCAGTTCTTC	CASSPRGVGKPYNEQFF
TRBV14	-	-	TRBJ1-2	TGTGCCAGCAGCCAAGACGTGTCTTATGGCTACACCTTC	CASSQDVSYGYTF
TRBV30	TRBD2	few	TRBJ2-7	TGTGCCTGGGGGACTAGCGGATACTACGAGCAGTACTTC	CAWGTSGYYEQYF
TRBV10-3	TRBD1	-	TRBJ1-1	TGTGCCATCAGGGAAGAGGGGGCGAACACTGAAGCTTTCTTT	CAIREEGANTEAFF
TRBV9	TRBD1	-	TRBJ1-2	TGTGCCAGCAGCACCCAGGGGGACGGCTACACCTTC	CASSTQGDGYTF
TRBV7-9	-	-	TRBJ2-7	TGTGCCAGCAGCTTAGGAGGCGTAACCTACGAGCAGTACTTC	CASSLGGVTYEQYF
TRBV29-1	TRBD2	few	TRBJ2-1	TGCAGCGTTGGGACTAGGACTATGGGTGAGCAGTTCTTC	CSVGTRTMGEQFF
TRBV4-1	TRBD1	few	TRBJ1-3	TGCGCCAGCGCCCGGGACAGGGTGACTGGAAACACCATATATTTT	CASARDRVTGNTIYF
TRBV28	TRBD2	-	TRBJ2-7	TGTGCCAGCAGGATAGCGGGAGGGCCCTACGAGCAGTACTTC	CASRIAGGPYEQYF
TRBV15	TRBD2	-	TRBJ2-1	TGTGCCACCAGCAGAGTGAGACTAGCGGGGGACCACAATGAGCAGTTCTTC	CATSRVRLAGDHNEQFF
TRBV2	TRBD1	-	TRBJ1-6	TGTGCCAGCAGCAGGGGGCGAGTGGGTTCACCCCTCCACTTT	CASSRGRVGSPLHF
TRBV5-1	-	few	TRBJ2-7	TGCGCCAGCAGTAGAGCGGACTACTACGAGCAGTACTTC	CASSRADYYEQYF
TRBV29-1	-	-	TRBJ1-2	TGCAGCGTTGATTTCCAGTCGTACCCCCCTGGCTACACCTTC	CSVDFQSYPPGYTF
TRBV28	-	few	TRBJ2-5	TGTGCCAGCAGTCCCCCTGGGGCGTCGGAGACCCAGTACTTC	CASSPPGASETQYF
TRBV28	-	-	TRBJ2-5	TGTGCCAGCAGTTTCGGGGTTTTAGAGACCCAGTACTTC	CASSFGVLETQYF
TRBV30	TRBD2	-	TRBJ2-5	TGTGCCTGGAGTGTAGGAGCGGGAGTGGGAGAGACCCAGTACTTC	CAWSVGAGVGETQYF
TRBV23-1	-	few	TRBJ1-1	TGCGCCAGCAGTCAACCGGGCCAGGGTGATGAAGCTTTCTTT	CASSQPGQGDEAFF
TRBV18	-	-	TRBJ2-7	TGTGCCAGCTCACCCCCGGGACTTTCCTACGAGCAGTACTTC	CASSPPGLSYEQYF
TRBV18	-	few	TRBJ2-7	TGTGCCAGCTCACCCCCAGGGGAATTTGAGCAGTACTTC	CASSPPGEFEQYF
TRBV11-2	-	-	TRBJ1-2	TGTGCCAGCAGCGGTCTCCGGGCGGGGATGGGCTACACCTTC	CASSGLRAGMGYTF
TRBV7-2	-	few	TRBJ1-5	TGTGCCAGCAGCTTAGTCTCCGGGTGGCAGCCCCAGCATTTT	CASSLVSGWQPQHF
TRBV19	-	-	TRBJ1-5	TGTGCCAGTACCATTCCAGGGTCAGGTCAGCCCCAGCATTTT	CASTIPGSGQPQHF
TRBV6-6	TRBD1	few	TRBJ1-4	TGTGCCAGCGAGGGACAGCCGGAAAAACTGTTTTTT	CASEGQPEKLFF
TRBV7-2	-	few	TRBJ2-7	TGTGCCAGCAGCTTAGGGTTTCTTGCGTACGAGCAGTACTTC	CASSLGFLAYEQYF
TRBV25-1	-	-	TRBJ2-2	TGTGCCAGCAGCCCCCGGGTAGGAGGGGCCGGGGAGCTGTTTTTT	CASSPRVGGAGELFF
TRBV5-1	TRBD1	-	TRBJ1-2	TGCGCCAGCGGACAGGCGGTAGGGTCGGAGGGCTACACCTTC	CASGQAVGSEGYTF
TRBV4-3	TRBD1	-	TRBJ1-3	TGCGCCAGCAGCCAAGAGTTGTCCGGGACAGTCTCTGGAAACACCATATATTTT	CASSQELSGTVSGNTIYF
TRBV11-3	TRBD2	few	TRBJ2-1	TGTGCCAGCAGCACTAGCGGGAGGGAACCTGAGCAGTTCTTC	CASSTSGREPEQFF
TRBV6-6	-	-	TRBJ2-1	TGTGCCAGCAGTCAGGCAGGGGTTTACAGCAATGAGCAGTTCTTC	CASSQAGVYSNEQFF
TRBV30	TRBD1	-	TRBJ2-1	TGTGCCTGCGACAGGGGGCTTTACAATGAGCAGTTCTTC	CACDRGLYNEQFF